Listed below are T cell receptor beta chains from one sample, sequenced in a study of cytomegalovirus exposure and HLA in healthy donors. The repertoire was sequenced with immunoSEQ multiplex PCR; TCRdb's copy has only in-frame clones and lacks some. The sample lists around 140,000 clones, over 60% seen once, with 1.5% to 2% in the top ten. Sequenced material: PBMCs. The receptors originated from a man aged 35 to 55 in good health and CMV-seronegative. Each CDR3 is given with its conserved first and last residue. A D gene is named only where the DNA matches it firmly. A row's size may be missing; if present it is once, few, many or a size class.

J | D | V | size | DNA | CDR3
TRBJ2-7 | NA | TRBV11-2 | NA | TGTGCCAGCAGCTTAGACAGATCCTACGAGCAGTACTTC | CASSLDRSYEQYF
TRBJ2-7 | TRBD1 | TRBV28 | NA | TGTGCCAGCAGTTTACTTACAGGGGGCGGCTCCTACGAGCAGTACTTC | CASSLLTGGGSYEQYF
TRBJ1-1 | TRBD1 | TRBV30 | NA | TGTGCCTGGAGAAGGACAGGTGCCAAGAACACTGAAGCTTTCTTT | CAWRRTGAKNTEAFF
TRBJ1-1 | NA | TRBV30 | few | TGTGCCTGGAGTGTACTAGGCACACGGAACACTGAAGCTTTCTTT | CAWSVLGTRNTEAFF
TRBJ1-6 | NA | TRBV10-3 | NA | TGTGCCATCGGGGCGGGGGGAGATTCACCCCTCCACTTT | CAIGAGGDSPLHF
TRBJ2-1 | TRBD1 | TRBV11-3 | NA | TGTGCCAGCAGCTTAGAAACAGGGGGCGGACCTTGGCGGCAGTTCTTC | CASSLETGGGPWRQFF
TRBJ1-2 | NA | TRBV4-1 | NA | TGCGCCAGCAGCCAAGATCATACAGGACCCTATGGCTACACCTTC | CASSQDHTGPYGYTF
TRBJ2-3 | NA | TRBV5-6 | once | TGTGCCAGCAGCTCCTTTCCGGGAAGCACAGATACGCAGTATTTT | CASSSFPGSTDTQYF
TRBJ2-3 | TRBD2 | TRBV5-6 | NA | TGTGCCAGCGCCAGACTAGCGGGAGGGCAGAGCACAGATACGCAGTATTTT | CASARLAGGQSTDTQYF
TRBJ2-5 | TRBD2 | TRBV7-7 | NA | TGTGCCAGCAGCTTAACGGGACTAGCGGGTGGTGGGGAGACCCAGTACTTC | CASSLTGLAGGGETQYF
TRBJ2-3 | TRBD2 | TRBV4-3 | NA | TGCGCCAGCAGCAAGGCTAGCGGGATCACAGATACGCAGTATTTT | CASSKASGITDTQYF
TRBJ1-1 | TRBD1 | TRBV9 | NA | TGTGCCAGCAGCCACGCCCACAGGGGGAACACTGAAGCTTTCTTT | CASSHAHRGNTEAFF
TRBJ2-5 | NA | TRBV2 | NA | TGTGCCAGCAGGGCAACGGGAGCTGAGACCCAGTACTTC | CASRATGAETQYF
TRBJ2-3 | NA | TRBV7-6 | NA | TGTGCCAGCAGCTTAGCCCCGGATACGCAGTATTTT | CASSLAPDTQYF
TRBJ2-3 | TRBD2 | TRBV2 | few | TGTGCCAGCATGGGGGGACTAGCGGGAGGGCCAACAGATACGCAGTATTTT | CASMGGLAGGPTDTQYF
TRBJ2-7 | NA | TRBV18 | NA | TGTGCCAGCTCACCAGTAATTGGAGAGGGCTCCTACGAGCAGTACTTC | CASSPVIGEGSYEQYF
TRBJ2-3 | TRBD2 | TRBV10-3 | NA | TGTGCCATCTGGAATAGCGGGGGCCCTTTGGATACGCAGTATTTT | CAIWNSGGPLDTQYF
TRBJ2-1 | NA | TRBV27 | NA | TGTGCCAGCAGTTACCCCCCTGGCGAGCAGTTCTTC | CASSYPPGEQFF
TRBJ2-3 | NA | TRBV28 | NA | TGTGCCAGCAGTTCGCGCGGGCGGGAAAAAGCAGATACGCAGTATTTT | CASSSRGREKADTQYF
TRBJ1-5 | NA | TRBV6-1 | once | TGTGCCAGCAGTGCTCGACAGATTAGCAATCAGCCCCAGCATTTT | CASSARQISNQPQHF
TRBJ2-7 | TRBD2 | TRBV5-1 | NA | TGCGCCAGCAGCTCGACTAGCGGGGCTCCCTACGAGCAGTACTTC | CASSSTSGAPYEQYF
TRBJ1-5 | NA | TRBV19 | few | TGTGCCAGTAATCTACAGAGTAGCAATCAGCCCCAGCATTTT | CASNLQSSNQPQHF
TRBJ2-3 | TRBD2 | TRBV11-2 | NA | TGTGCCAGCAGCGACCTGACTAGCGGGAGCACAGATACGCAGTATTTT | CASSDLTSGSTDTQYF
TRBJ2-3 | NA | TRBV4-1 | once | TGCGCCAGCAGCCAAGGGGCCTACCTAGATACGCAGTATTTT | CASSQGAYLDTQYF
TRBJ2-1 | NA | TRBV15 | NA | TGTGCCACCAGCAGCCCCCCCCCTACTAGATACAATGAGCAGTTCTTC | CATSSPPPTRYNEQFF
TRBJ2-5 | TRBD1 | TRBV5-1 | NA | TGCGCCAGCAGCGGGGGACAGGGGGGGGAGACCCAGTACTTC | CASSGGQGGETQYF
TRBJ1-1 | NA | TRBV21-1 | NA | TGTGCCAGCAGCAAATCGGTGGGGCCCCCCGGGGGGACTGAAGCTTTCTTT | CASSKSVGPPGGTEAFF
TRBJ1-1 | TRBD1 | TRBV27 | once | TGTGCCAGCAGTTCCGGGACAGGCTACCACAAAGGCATGAACACTGAAGCTTTCTTT | CASSSGTGYHKGMNTEAFF
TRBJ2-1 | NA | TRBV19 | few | TGTGCCAGTAGTATAGTGACGGGCTCCTACAATGAGCAGTTCTTC | CASSIVTGSYNEQFF
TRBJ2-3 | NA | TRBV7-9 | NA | TGTGCCAGCACCCCCCCCATAGCGGCTCGCACAGATACGCAGTATTTT | CASTPPIAARTDTQYF
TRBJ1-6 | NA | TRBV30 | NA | TGTGCCTGCAGTACGCGGGCGTCGAAACGAACCAATTCACCCCTCCACTTT | CACSTRASKRTNSPLHF
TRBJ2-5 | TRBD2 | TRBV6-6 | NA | TGTGCCAGCAGGCCTAGCGGGGAGGTTCAAGAGACCCAGTACTTC | CASRPSGEVQETQYF
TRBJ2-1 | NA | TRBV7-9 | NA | TGTGCCAGCAGACCTCTTTCGGGAGTGACCGACAATGAGCAGTTCTTC | CASRPLSGVTDNEQFF
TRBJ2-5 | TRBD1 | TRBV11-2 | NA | TGTGCCAGCAGCCCCGGGGGACAGGGGCAAGAGACCCAGTACTTC | CASSPGGQGQETQYF
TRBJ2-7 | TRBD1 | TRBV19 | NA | TGTGCCACCGAAGGGGGACAGGGGGCAAGCGAGCAGTACTTC | CATEGGQGASEQYF
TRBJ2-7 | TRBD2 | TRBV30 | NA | TGTGCCTGGAGTGTACCTTTTGGACTAGCGGGGGTAGACTACGAGCAGTACTTC | CAWSVPFGLAGVDYEQYF
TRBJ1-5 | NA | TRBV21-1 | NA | TGTGCCAGCAGCAAAGCGCGGCCGTCTAAAAGACTGAGCGTTGCGCATTTT | CASSKARPSKRLSVAHF
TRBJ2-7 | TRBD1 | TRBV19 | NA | TGTGCCAGTAGAGACGGACAGGGGGGCTCCTACGAGCAGTACTTC | CASRDGQGGSYEQYF
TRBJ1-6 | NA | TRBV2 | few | TGTGCCAGCAGTGAGTGGGGGGTTTATAATTCACCCCTCCACTTT | CASSEWGVYNSPLHF
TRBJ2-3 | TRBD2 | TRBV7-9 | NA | TGTGCCAGCAGCGACCTGGGACTAGCGGGCACAGATACGCAGTATTTT | CASSDLGLAGTDTQYF
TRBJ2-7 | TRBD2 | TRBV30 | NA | TGTGCCTGGACCTTCGGGGGAGGGCCCTACGAGCAGTACTTC | CAWTFGGGPYEQYF
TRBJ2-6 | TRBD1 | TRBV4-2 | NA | TGTGCCAGCAGCCAAGATCAGGGGGCCAGCTCTGGGGCCAACGGCCTGACTTTC | CASSQDQGASSGANGLTF
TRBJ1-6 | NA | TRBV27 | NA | TGTGCCAGCAGCCCAATACAGGGTCCCTATAATTCACCCCTCCACTTT | CASSPIQGPYNSPLHF
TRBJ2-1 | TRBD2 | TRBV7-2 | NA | TGTGCCAGCAGCTTAGTTGGTAGCGGGAGTATCATTGACTACAATGAGCAGTTCTTC | CASSLVGSGSIIDYNEQFF
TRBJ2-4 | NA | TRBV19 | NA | TGTGCCAGTAGTAGGGCTGACCTAGCCAAAAACATTCAGTACTTC | CASSRADLAKNIQYF
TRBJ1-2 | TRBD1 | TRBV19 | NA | TGTGCCAGTAGTATCGGACAGGGGTCTGGTGGCTACACCTTC | CASSIGQGSGGYTF
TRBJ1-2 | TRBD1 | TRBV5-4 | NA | TGTGCCAGCAGCTTGGGTGGGACAGGCTCCTATGGCTACACCTTC | CASSLGGTGSYGYTF
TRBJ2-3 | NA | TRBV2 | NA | TGTGCCAGCAGTTACCCCGGGTGGGGGGAGGGCACAGATACGCAGTATTTT | CASSYPGWGEGTDTQYF
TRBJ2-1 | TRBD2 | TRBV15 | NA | TGTGCCACCAGCAGGCCGACGACTAGCGTCTACAATGAGCAGTTCTTC | CATSRPTTSVYNEQFF
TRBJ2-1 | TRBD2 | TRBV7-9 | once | TGTGCCAGCAGCTATGCTAGCGGGGTGTACAATGAGCAGTTCTTC | CASSYASGVYNEQFF
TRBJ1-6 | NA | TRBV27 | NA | TGTGCCAGCAGTGCGGGCTATTCACCCCTCCACTTT | CASSAGYSPLHF
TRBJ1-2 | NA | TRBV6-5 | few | TGTGCCAGCAGTGCTATCTATGGCTACACCTTC | CASSAIYGYTF